These T cell receptor beta chains were read from a single sample in a study of blood T cell repertoires in COVID-19. Measured with immunoSEQ multiplex PCR; TCRdb has only the in-frame clones, and not every one. The sample records roughly 200,000 clones, 81% being singletons. Sequencing was carried out using peripheral blood. These receptor sequences come from a woman between 35 and 50 years old with COVID-19, enrolled during active disease. CDR3s include the opening cysteine and the closing phenylalanine or tryptophan. Only some rows state a clone size, as once, few, many or a class for expanded clones.

j_call v_call clone_size cdr3_aa
TRBJ1-1 TRBV5-4 few CASSTGNTEAFF
TRBJ2-7 TRBV4-2 - CASSPWVSGYEQYF
TRBJ2-1 TRBV27 few CASRPPGGSYNEQFF
TRBJ1-4 TRBV19 - CASSIFPTGEKLFF
TRBJ2-2 TRBV7-6 - CASSRDRNTGELFF
TRBJ1-3 TRBV2 - CASDLAGAGNTIYF
TRBJ2-3 TRBV9 - CASSVGSQGSDTQYF
TRBJ2-1 TRBV4-3 - CASSPSAGDNEQFF
TRBJ2-2 TRBV6-5 few CASKQRRLNTGELFF
TRBJ2-3 TRBV19 - CASSSRLRDTQYF
TRBJ2-7 TRBV5-1 - CASSTTSGQTYEQYF
TRBJ1-2 TRBV5-1 - CASSFAGNSYGYTF
TRBJ2-7 TRBV7-7 - CASSLAAGVTYEQYF
TRBJ2-5 TRBV11-2 - CASSLSSGAVTQYF
TRBJ2-7 TRBV6-6 few CASSDRDRGEQYF
TRBJ2-1 TRBV9 - CASSGDREEQFF
TRBJ1-1 TRBV30 - CAWKGDFLTSEAFF
TRBJ1-2 TRBV18 - CASSSTAILGYTF
TRBJ2-2 TRBV9 once CASSDQGGWELFF
TRBJ2-1 TRBV7-2 - CASSGGLAGGAYNEQFF
TRBJ1-5 TRBV19 once CASSLVGTGAVHF
TRBJ1-1 TRBV11-2 - CASSLNQGALGEAFF
TRBJ1-1 TRBV19 - CASSIDGALMNTEAFF
TRBJ1-1 TRBV4-2 - CASSQGVGQSNTEAFF
TRBJ2-3 TRBV7-8 - CASSLVGTSVTDTQYF
TRBJ1-6 TRBV27 once CASAPEGAEGYNSPLHF
TRBJ1-3 TRBV6-5 - CASSYKPGISGNTIYF
TRBJ2-5 TRBV5-5 - CASSLGSGRETQYF
TRBJ1-1 TRBV3-1/TRBV3-2 - CASSQLTMNTEAFF
TRBJ2-5 TRBV2 once CASSEDLGREETQYF
TRBJ1-2 TRBV19 once CASAPRDYGYTF
TRBJ2-7 TRBV30 - CAWRGHPGPYEQYF